This T cell receptor beta chain was obtained from a study of OX40 agonist ivuxolimab in advanced cancers. Across the study: Patients were dosed with the agonistic anti-OX40 (CD134) antibody ivuxolimab.

Between the trimmed V and J ends, which lost 0 bases and 6 bases, there was a span of 16 bases. Per germline, CDR1 SGHRS and CDR2 YFSETQ. The CDR3 sequence is 15 residues long. TCRdb keeps only in-frame clones here, not all; method: immunoSEQ multiplex PCR. The sample gives about 73,000 clones, approximately 92% of which show up once; approximately 0.55% is in the top ten. The starting material was CD4+ or CD8+ T cells sorted from blood, obtained in a trial of the OX40 agonist ivuxolimab. The J gene is TRBJ2-7, the V gene TRBV5-1; either TRBD1 or TRBD2 may fit D (6 bases each). This TCR was sampled from an adult with an advanced solid tumor such as melanoma, head and neck, liver or kidney cancer. DNA for the CDR3: TGCGCCAGCAGCTTGGAGGGGGGCCCCGGGCGCGAGCAGTACTTC. As protein: CASSLEGGPGREQYF.